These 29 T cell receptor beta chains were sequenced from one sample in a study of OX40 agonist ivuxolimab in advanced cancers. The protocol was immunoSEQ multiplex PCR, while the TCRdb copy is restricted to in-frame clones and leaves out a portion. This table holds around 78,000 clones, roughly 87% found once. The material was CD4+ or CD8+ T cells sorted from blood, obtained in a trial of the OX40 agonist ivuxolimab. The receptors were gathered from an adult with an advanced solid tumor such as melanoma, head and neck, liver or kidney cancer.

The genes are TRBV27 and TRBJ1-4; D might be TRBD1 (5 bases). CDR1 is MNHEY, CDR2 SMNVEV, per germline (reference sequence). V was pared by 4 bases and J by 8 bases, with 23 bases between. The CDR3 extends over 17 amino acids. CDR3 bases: TGTGCCAGCAGTTCCACCCGCAACTCCGGGGGGTGGGAAAAACTGTTTTTT. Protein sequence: CASSSTRNSGGWEKLFF. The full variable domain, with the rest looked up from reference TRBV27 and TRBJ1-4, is EAQVTQNPRYLITVTGKKLTVTCSQNMNHEYMSWYRQDPGLGLRQIYYSMNVEVTDKGDVPEGYKVSRKEKRNFPLILESPSPNQTSLYFCASSSTRNSGGWEKLFFGSGTQLSVL.

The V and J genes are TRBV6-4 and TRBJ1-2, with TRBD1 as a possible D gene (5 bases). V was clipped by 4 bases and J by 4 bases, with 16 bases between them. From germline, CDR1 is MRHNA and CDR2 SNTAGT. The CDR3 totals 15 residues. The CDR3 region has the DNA TGTGCCAGCAGTGGCACCCGGGGCAGTCCCTATGGCTACACCTTC. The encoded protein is CASSGTRGSPYGYTF.

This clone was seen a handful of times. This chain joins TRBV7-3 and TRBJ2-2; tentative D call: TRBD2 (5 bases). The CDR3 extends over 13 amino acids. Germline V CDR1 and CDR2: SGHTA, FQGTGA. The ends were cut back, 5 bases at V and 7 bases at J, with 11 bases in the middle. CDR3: CASSPSGIGELFF. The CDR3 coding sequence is TGTGCCAGCAGCCCTTCGGGGATCGGGGAGCTGTTTTTT. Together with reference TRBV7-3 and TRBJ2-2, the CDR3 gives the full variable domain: GAGVSQTPSNKVTEKGKYVELRCDPISGHTALYWYRQSLGQGPEFLIYFQGTGAADDSGLPNDRFFAVRPEGSVSTLKIQRTERGDSAVYLCASSPSGIGELFFGEGSRLTVL.

The CDR3 here is CASSLGGSAVLRAGDTQYF. The DNA for the CDR3 is TGTGCCAGCAGCTTAGGCGGGAGCGCTGTTCTCCGGGCTGGAGATACGCAGTATTTT. The V and J genes are TRBV11-2 and TRBJ2-3, with 7 bases identical to TRBD2. The CDR3 extends over 19 amino acids. Germline V gives CDR1 SGHAT, CDR2 FQNNGV. V shed 1 base and J 5 bases; nucleotides not matched to a gene: 18.

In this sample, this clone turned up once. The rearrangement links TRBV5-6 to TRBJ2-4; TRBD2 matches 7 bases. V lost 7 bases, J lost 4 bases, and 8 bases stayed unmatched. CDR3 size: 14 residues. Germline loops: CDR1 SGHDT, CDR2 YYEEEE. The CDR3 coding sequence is TGTGCCAGCCGATCTAGCGGAGAGAAAAACATTCAGTACTTC. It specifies CASRSSGEKNIQYF. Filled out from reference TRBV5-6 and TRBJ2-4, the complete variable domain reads DAGVTQSPTHLIKTRGQQVTLRCSPKSGHDTVSWYQQALGQGPQFIFQYYEEEERQRGNFPDRFSGHQFPNYSSELNVNALLLGDSALYLCASRSSGEKNIQYFGAGTRLSVL.

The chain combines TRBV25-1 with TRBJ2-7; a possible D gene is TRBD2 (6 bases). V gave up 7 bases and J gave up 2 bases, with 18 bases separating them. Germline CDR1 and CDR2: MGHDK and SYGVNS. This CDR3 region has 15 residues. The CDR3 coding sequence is TGTGCCAGCACCGAAGGGCTGGGACTCACCTACGAGCAGTACTTC. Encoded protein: CASTEGLGLTYEQYF.

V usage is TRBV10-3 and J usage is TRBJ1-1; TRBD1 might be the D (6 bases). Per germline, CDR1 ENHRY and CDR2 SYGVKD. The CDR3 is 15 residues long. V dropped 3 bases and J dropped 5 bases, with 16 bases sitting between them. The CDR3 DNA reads TGTGCCATCAGTGAAGGGGGGGGGCAGAGGACTGAAGCTTTCTTT. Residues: CAISEGGGQRTEAFF.

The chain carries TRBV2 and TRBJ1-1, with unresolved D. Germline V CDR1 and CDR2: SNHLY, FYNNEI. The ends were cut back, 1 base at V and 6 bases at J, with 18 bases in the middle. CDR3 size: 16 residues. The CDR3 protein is CASSEEVGLSPPEAFF. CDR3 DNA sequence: TGTGCCAGCAGTGAAGAAGTAGGGTTGAGCCCCCCTGAAGCTTTCTTT.

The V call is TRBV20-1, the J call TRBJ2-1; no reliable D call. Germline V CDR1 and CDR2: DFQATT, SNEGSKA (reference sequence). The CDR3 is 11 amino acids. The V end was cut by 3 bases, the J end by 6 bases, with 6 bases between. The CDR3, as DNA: TGCAGTGCTAGTTCTGTCAATGAGCAGTTCTTC. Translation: CSASSVNEQFF.

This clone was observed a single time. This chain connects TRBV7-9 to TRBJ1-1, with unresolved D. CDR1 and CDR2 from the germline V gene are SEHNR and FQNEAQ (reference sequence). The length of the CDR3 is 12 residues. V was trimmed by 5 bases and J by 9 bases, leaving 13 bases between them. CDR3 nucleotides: TGTGCCAGCAGCGAGGCCGGGCGTCAAGCTTTCTTT. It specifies CASSEAGRQAFF.

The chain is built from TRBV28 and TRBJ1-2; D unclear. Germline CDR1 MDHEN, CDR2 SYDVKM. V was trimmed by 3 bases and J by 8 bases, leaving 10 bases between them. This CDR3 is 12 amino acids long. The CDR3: CASSFQVDGYTF. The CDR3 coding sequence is TGTGCCAGCAGTTTCCAGGTTGACGGCTACACCTTC.

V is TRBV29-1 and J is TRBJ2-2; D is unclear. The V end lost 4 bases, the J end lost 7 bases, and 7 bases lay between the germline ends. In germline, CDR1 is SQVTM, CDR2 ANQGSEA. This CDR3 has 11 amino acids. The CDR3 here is CSVAGLGELFF. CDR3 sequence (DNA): TGCAGCGTTGCTGGCCTCGGGGAGCTGTTTTTT.

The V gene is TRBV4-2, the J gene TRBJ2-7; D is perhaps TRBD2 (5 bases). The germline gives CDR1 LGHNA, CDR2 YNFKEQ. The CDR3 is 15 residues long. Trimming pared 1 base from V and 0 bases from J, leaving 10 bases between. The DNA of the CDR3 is TGTGCCAGCAGCCAAGCGGCGGGTAGCTCCTACGAGCAGTACTTC. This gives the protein CASSQAAGSSYEQYF.

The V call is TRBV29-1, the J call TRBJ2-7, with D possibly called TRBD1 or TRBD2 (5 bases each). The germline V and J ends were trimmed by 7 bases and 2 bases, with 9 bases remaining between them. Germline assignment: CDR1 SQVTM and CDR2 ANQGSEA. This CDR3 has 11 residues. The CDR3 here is CSARGAYEQYF. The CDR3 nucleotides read TGCAGCGCTCGGGGCGCCTACGAGCAGTACTTC.

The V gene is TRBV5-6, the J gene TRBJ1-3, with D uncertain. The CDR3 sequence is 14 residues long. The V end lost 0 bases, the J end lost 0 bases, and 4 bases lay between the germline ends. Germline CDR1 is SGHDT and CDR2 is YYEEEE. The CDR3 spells CASSLDSSGNTIYF. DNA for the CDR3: TGTGCCAGCAGCTTGGACAGCTCTGGAAACACCATATATTTT. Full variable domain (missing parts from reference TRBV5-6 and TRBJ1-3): DAGVTQSPTHLIKTRGQQVTLRCSPKSGHDTVSWYQQALGQGPQFIFQYYEEEERQRGNFPDRFSGHQFPNYSSELNVNALLLGDSALYLCASSLDSSGNTIYFGEGSWLTVV.

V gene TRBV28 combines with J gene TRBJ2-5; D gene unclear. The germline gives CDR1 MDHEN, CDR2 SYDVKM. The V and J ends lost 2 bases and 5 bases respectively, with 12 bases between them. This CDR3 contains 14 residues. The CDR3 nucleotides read TGTGCCAGCAGTTTACCGGTCGGAGCGGAGACCCAGTACTTC. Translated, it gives CASSLPVGAETQYF.

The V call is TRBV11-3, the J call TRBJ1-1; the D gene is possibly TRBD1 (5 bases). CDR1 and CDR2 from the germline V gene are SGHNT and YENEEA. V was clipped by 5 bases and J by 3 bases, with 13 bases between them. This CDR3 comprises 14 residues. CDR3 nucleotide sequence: TGTGCCAGCAGCCGCCAGGGTGAGGACACTGAAGCTTTCTTT. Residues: CASSRQGEDTEAFF. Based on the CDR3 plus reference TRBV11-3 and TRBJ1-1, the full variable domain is EAGVVQSPRYKIIEKKQPVAFWCNPISGHNTLYWYLQNLGQGPELLIRYENEEAVDDSQLPKDRFSAERLKGVDSTLKIQPAELGDSAVYLCASSRQGEDTEAFFGQGTRLTVV.

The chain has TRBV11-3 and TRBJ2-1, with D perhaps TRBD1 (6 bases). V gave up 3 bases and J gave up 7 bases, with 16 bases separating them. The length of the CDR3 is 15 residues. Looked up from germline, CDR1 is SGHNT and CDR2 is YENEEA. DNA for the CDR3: TGTGCCAGCAGCTTGGGGGCTGTACAACAAAATGAGCAGTTCTTC. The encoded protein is CASSLGAVQQNEQFF.

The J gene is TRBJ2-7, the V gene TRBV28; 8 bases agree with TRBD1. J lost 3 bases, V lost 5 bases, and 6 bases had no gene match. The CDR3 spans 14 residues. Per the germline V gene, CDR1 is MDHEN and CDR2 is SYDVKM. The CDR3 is CASSDGQGRYEQYF. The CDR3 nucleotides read TGTGCCAGCAGTGACGGACAGGGCCGCTACGAGCAGTACTTC.

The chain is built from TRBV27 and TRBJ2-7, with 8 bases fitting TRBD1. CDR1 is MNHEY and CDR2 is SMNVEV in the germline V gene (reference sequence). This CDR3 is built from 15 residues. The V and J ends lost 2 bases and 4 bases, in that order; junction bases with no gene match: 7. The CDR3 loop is CASSLRAGGDYEQYF. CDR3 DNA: TGTGCCAGCAGTTTAAGGGCAGGGGGCGATTACGAGCAGTACTTC.

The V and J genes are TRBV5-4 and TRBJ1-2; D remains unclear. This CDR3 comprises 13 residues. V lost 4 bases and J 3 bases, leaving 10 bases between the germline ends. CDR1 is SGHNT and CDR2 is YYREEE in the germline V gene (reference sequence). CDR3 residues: CASSRRTDYGYTF. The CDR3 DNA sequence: TGTGCCAGCAGCCGACGGACTGACTATGGCTACACCTTC.

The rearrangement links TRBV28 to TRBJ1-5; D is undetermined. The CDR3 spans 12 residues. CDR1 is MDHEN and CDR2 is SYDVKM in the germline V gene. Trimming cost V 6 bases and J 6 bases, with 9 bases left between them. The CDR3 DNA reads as TGTGCCAGCAGCTTCCCTACTCAGCCCCAGCATTTT. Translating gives CASSFPTQPQHF.

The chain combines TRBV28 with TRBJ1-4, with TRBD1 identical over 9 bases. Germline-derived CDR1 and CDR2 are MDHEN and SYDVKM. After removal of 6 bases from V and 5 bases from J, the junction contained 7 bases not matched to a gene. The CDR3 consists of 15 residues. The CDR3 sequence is CASRGTGGQNEKLFF. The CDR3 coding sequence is TGTGCCAGCAGGGGCACAGGGGGCCAAAATGAAAAACTGTTTTTT.

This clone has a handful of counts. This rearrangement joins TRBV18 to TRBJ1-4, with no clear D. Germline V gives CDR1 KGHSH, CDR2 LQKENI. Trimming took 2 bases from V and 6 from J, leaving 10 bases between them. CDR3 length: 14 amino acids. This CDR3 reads CASSPVNGDEKLFF. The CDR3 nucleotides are TGTGCCAGCTCACCAGTAAACGGGGATGAAAAACTGTTTTTT.

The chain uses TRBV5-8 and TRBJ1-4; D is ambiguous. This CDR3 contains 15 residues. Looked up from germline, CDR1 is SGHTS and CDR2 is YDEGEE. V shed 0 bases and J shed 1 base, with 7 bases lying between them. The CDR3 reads CASSLEGRTNEKLFF. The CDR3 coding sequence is TGTGCCAGCAGCTTGGAAGGAAGAACTAATGAAAAACTGTTTTTT.

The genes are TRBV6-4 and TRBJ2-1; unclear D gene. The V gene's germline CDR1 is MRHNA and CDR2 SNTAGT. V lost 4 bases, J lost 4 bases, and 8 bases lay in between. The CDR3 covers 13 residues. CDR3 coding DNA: TGTGCCAGCAGTGTTGAGGCTTACAATGAGCAGTTCTTC. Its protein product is CASSVEAYNEQFF.

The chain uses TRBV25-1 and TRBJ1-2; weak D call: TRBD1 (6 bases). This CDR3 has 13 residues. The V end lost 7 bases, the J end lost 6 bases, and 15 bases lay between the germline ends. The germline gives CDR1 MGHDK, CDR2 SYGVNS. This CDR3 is CASTQFGGNGYTF. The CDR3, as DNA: TGTGCCAGCACCCAGTTTGGGGGCAATGGCTACACCTTC.

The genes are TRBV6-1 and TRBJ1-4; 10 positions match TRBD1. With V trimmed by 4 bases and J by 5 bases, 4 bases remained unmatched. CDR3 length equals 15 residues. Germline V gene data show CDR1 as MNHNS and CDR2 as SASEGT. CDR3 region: CASSVQGQGNEKLFF. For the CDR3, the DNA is TGTGCCAGCAGTGTTCAGGGACAGGGGAATGAAAAACTGTTTTTT.

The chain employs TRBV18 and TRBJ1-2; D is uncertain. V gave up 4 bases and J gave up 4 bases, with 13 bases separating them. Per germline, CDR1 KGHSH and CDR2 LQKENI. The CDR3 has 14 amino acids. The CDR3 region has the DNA TGTGCCAGCTCACGAAGGGTAGATAGCTATGGCTACACCTTC. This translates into CASSRRVDSYGYTF.